The source of this T cell receptor (beta chain) is a study of tumor-infiltrating lymphocytes in primary liver carcinoma. Germline DNA was extracted alongside blood RNA, which was obtained from unsorted whole blood. In the case of this clonotype: An end of the junction does not agree with germline; a read error may underlie this.

Starting material of 400 to 600 ng total RNA yielded TCR beta cDNA via a constant-region primer. Modified slightly, ARM-PCR produced TCR beta libraries over three nested multiplex PCR rounds. TCRdb fed the multiplex PCR reads into MiXCR, producing one record per CDR3 protein. The profile shows hundreds of thousands of distinct CDR3 sequences, about 50% of them singletons. The sequencing sample was made of peripheral blood. This sequence originates from a woman aged 25 to 39 with primary liver carcinoma and hepatitis B virus infection.

This CDR3 is CASSRPDWVTNTRELFF. CDR3 DNA: TGTGCCAGCAGCCGACCTGACTGGGTTACGAACACCAGGGAGTTGTTTTTT. This chain connects TRBV11-1 to TRBJ2-2; D is tentatively TRBD1 or TRBD2 (5 bases each). Germline V gene sequence: CDR1 SGHAT, CDR2 FQDESV (reference sequence). This CDR3 region has 17 residues.